This is a list of T cell receptor beta chains from one sample in a study of T cells in tumors after PD-1 blockade. Data came from immunoSEQ multiplex PCR; TCRdb stores just in-frame clones and leaves some out. The sample lists 15,000 to 20,000 clones; over 75% were seen once. This material consisted of PBMCs, taken after anti-PD-1 therapy. Every receptor here comes from a human donor with advanced basal cell or squamous cell carcinoma (not recorded which). CDR3s leave out the opening cysteine and the closing phenylalanine or tryptophan.

>TRBV12-3/TRBV12-4|TRBJ2-1
ASRQPERNEQF
>TRBV21-1|TRBJ2-5
ASSRAPRRAEAVEETQY
>TRBV2|TRBJ2-7
ASSRGLTYEQY
>TRBV7-3|TRBJ1-1
ASSLTEATEAF
>TRBV12-3/TRBV12-4|TRBJ1-1
ASSKGTARLAF
>TRBV28|TRBJ1-6
ASSLSGGAPLH
>TRBV6-1|TRBJ1-4
ASSDGAGSEKLF
>TRBV18|TRBJ1-5
ASSGEGAEPQH
>TRBV28|TRBJ2-5
ASSSVLDRGRETQY
>TRBV19|TRBJ1-3
ASSIPGTGNTIY
>TRBV7-6|TRBJ2-2
ASSRRTSGVNTGELF
>TRBV5-1|TRBJ2-1
ASSFPPAGGAESYNEQF
>TRBV27|TRBJ2-5
ASSSTGRETQY
>TRBV7-2|TRBJ2-3
ASSLAGSGGPTDTQY
>TRBV7-7|TRBJ2-5
ASSYGRTGRETQY
>TRBV27|TRBJ2-7
ASSFYRGAYEQY
>TRBV7-9|TRBJ2-2
ASSPLSAAGATGELF
>TRBV19|TRBJ2-6
ASSIAFSGANVLT
>TRBV6-8|TRBJ1-4
ASSRIRQATNEKLF
>TRBV6-5|TRBJ2-1
ASSYTYLGGNEQF
>TRBV6-5|TRBJ2-2
ASRSGTGDTGELF
>TRBV6-1|TRBJ2-7
ASSEAYRGRSSYEQY
>TRBV7-8|TRBJ1-5
ASSLWGESNQPQH
>TRBV29-1|TRBJ1-5
STGAGRDQPQH
>TRBV7-9|TRBJ2-7
AKIGGGKNEQY
>TRBV4-1|TRBJ2-1
ASSQVLRERHNEQF
>TRBV7-2|TRBJ2-3
ASRTGLSTDTQY
>TRBV5-8|TRBJ2-6
ASSLRASGANVLT
>TRBV21-1|TRBJ2-1
ASNSVGPGGYQSYNEQF
>TRBV19|TRBJ1-1
ASRKGGVNEAF
>TRBV12-3/TRBV12-4|TRBJ2-2
ASTRTVGGELF
>TRBV4-1|TRBJ2-3
ASSQGESGDTQY
>TRBV6-5|TRBJ2-1
ASTQGGAGNEQF
>TRBV9|TRBJ2-1
ASSVEGGGASEQF
>TRBV5-1|TRBJ2-3
ASSIETSGVSDTQY
>TRBV7-8|TRBJ2-5
ASSYFGPETQY
>TRBV28|TRBJ1-5
ASNEIGDDQPQH
>TRBV7-9|TRBJ2-2
ASSWLADLTGELF
>TRBV29-1|TRBJ2-1
SVDSGVKSYNEQF
>TRBV7-9|TRBJ2-2
ASSPRSPPAPVDGELF
>TRBV18|TRBJ1-2
ASSPEEVAGYT
>TRBV19|TRBJ2-2
ASSTQGVSTGELF
>TRBV27|TRBJ1-1
ASSSRVRNTEAF
>TRBV18|TRBJ2-1
ASSPYPGNEQF